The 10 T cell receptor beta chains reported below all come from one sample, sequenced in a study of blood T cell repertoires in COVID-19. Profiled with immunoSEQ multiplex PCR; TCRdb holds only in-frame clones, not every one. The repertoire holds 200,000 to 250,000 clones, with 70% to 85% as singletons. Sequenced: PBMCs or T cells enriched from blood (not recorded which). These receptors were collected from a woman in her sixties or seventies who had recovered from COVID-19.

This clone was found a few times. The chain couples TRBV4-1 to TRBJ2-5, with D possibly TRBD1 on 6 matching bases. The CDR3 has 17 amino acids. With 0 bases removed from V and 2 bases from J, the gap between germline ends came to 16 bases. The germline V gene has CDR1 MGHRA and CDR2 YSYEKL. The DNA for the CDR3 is TGCGCCAGCAGCCAAGATGGAGGTCAGACAGGTCAAGAGACCCAGTACTTC. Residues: CASSQDGGQTGQETQYF.

CDR3 in amino acids: CASSLGRDRGRDYGYTF. The CDR3 DNA is TGTGCCAGCAGCTTAGGGCGGGACAGGGGGCGCGACTATGGCTACACCTTC. The chain recombines TRBV7-8 with TRBJ1-2, with TRBD1 identical over 12 bases. J gave up 3 bases and V 1 base, and 6 bases lay outside the gene matches. Germline assignment: CDR1 SGHVS and CDR2 FQNEAQ. CDR3 size: 17 residues. The complete variable domain, with remaining parts taken from reference TRBV7-8 and TRBJ1-2, reads GAGVSQSPRYKVAKRGQDVALRCDPISGHVSLFWYQQALGQGPEFLTYFQNEAQLDKSGLPSDRFFAERPEGSVSTLKIQRTQQEDSAVYLCASSLGRDRGRDYGYTFGSGTRLTVV.

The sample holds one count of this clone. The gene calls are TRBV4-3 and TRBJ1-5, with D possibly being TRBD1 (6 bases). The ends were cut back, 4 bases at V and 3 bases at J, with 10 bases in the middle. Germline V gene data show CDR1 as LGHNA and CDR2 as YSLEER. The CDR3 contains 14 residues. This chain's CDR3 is CASSLRTDNQPQHF. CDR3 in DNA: TGCGCCAGCAGCCTCCGGACAGACAATCAGCCCCAGCATTTT.

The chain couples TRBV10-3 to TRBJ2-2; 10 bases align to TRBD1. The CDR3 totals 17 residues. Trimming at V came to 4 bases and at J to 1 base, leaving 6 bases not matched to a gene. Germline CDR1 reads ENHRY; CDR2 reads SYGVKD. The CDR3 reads CAISGQGAGRNTGELFF. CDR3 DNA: TGTGCCATCAGTGGACAGGGGGCGGGAAGGAACACCGGGGAGCTGTTTTTT.

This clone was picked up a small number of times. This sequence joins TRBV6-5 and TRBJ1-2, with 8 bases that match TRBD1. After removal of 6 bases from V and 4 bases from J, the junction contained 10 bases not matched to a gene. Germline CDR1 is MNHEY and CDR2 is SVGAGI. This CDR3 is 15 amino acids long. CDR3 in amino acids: CASSGTGGISYGYTF. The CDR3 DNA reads TGTGCCAGCAGCGGGACAGGAGGGATATCCTATGGCTACACCTTC.

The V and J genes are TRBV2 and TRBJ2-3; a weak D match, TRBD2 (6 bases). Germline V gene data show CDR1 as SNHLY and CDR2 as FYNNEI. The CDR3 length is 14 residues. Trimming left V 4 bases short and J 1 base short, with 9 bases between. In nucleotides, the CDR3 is TGTGCCAGCAGTGGGCAGCGGGGCACAGATACGCAGTATTTT. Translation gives CASSGQRGTDTQYF.

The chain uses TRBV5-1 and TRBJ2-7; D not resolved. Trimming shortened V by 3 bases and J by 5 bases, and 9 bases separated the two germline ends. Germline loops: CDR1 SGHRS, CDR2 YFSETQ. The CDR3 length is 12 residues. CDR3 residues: CASSSPRDEQYF. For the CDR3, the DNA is TGCGCCAGCAGCTCTCCCCGAGACGAGCAGTACTTC. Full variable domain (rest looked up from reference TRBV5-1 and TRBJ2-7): KAGVTQTPRYLIKTRGQQVTLSCSPISGHRSVSWYQQTPGQGLQFLFEYFSETQRNKGNFPGRFSGRQFSNSRSEMNVSTLELGDSALYLCASSSPRDEQYFGPGTRLTVT.

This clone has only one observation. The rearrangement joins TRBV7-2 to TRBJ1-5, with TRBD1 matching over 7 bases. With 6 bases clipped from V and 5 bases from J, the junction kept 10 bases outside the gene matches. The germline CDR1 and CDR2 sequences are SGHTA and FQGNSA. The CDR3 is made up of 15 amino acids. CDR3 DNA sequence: TGTGCCAGCAGTCCGGACCGGGACAGCTATCAGCCCCAGCATTTT. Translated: CASSPDRDSYQPQHF.

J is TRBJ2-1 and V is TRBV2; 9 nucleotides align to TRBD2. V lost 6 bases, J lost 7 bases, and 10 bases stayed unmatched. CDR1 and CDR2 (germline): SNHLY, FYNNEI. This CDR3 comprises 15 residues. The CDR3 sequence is CASSLFQREVNEQFF. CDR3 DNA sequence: TGTGCCAGCAGCCTCTTTCAGCGGGAGGTGAATGAGCAGTTCTTC.

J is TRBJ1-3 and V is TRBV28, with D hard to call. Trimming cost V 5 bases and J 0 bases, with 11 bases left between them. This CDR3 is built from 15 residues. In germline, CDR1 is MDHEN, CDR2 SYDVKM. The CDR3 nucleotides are TGTGCCAGCAGTCTGGCTTCGATCTCTGGAAACACCATATATTTT. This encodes CASSLASISGNTIYF.